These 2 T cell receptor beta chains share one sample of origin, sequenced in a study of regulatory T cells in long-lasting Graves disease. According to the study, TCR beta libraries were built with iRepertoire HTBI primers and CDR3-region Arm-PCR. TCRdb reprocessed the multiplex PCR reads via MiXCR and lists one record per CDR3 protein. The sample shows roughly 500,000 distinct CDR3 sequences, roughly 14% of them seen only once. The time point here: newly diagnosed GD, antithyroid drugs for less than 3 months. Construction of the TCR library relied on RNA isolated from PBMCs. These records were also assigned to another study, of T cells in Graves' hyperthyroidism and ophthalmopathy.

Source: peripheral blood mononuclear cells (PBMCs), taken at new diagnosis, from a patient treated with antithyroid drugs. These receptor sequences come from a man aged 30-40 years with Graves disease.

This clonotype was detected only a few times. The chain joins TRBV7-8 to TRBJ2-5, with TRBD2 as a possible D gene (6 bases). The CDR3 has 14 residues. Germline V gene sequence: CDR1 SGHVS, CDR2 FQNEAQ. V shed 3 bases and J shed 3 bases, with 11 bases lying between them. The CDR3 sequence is CASSFTSNEETQYF. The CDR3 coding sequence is TGTGCCAGCAGCTTTACTAGCAATGAAGAGACCCAGTACTTC.

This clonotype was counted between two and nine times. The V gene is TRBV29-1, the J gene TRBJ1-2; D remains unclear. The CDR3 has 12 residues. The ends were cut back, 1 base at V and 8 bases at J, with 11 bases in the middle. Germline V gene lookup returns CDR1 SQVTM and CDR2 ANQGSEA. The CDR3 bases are TGCAGCGTTGAAGTGGGCCCTCGGGGCTACACCTTC. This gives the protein CSVEVGPRGYTF. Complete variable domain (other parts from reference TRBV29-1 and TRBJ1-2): SAVISQKPSRDICQRGTSLTIQCQVDSQVTMMFWYRQQPGQSLTLIATANQGSEATYESGFVIDKFPISRPNLTFSTLTVSNMSPEDSSIYLCSVEVGPRGYTFGSGTRLTVV.